Below, 24 T cell receptor beta chains from the same sample are listed, as sequenced in a study of OX40 agonist ivuxolimab in advanced cancers. Assay used: immunoSEQ multiplex PCR; TCRdb lists only in-frame clones, some missing. This sample has approximately 120,000 clones; around 92% occur once, and the top ten carry roughly 0.8%. The material was CD4+ or CD8+ T cells sorted from blood, obtained in a trial of the OX40 agonist ivuxolimab. The receptors originated from an adult with an advanced solid tumor such as melanoma, head and neck, liver or kidney cancer.

V usage is TRBV19 and J usage is TRBJ2-1; no clear D. The germline V gene encodes CDR1 LNHDA and CDR2 SQIVND (reference sequence). This CDR3 spans 12 amino acids. Trimming removed 3 bases from V and 11 bases from J, with 11 bases in between. CDR3 nucleotides: TGTGCCAGTAGTATGGAGAACATAAAGCAGTTCTTC. As protein: CASSMENIKQFF. The whole variable domain, filled in from reference TRBV19 and TRBJ2-1, reads DGGITQSPKYLFRKEGQNVTLSCEQNLNHDAMYWYRQDPGQGLRLIYYSQIVNDFQKGDIAEGYSVSREKKESFPLTVTSAQKNPTAFYLCASSMENIKQFFGPGTRLTVL.

The chain couples TRBV5-1 to TRBJ2-5, with 9 bases lining up with TRBD2. J was trimmed by 4 bases and V by 2 bases; bases with no gene match: 3. The CDR3 covers 14 residues. The V gene's germline CDR1 is SGHRS and CDR2 YFSETQ. The CDR3 nucleotides are TGCGCCAGCAGCTTAGGGACTAGCAGAGAGACCCAGTACTTC. This translates into CASSLGTSRETQYF.

The genes are TRBV9 and TRBJ1-1; no definite D call. The V and J ends lost 0 bases and 3 bases respectively, with 9 bases between them. This CDR3 has 14 residues. CDR1 and CDR2 (germline): SGDLS, YYNGEE. Written as DNA, the CDR3 is TGTGCCAGCAGCGTAGGCGACGCATACACTGAAGCTTTCTTT. The encoded protein is CASSVGDAYTEAFF.

The CDR3 coding sequence is TGCGCCAGTTCGACCGGGGGGACTAGCGGGAGGGCCTATAAAGATACGCAGTATTTT. Its protein is CASSTGGTSGRAYKDTQYF. J is TRBJ2-3 and V is TRBV5-1, with 16 bases aligning to TRBD2. J lost 5 bases, V lost 8 bases, and 17 bases had no gene match. This CDR3 has 19 amino acids. CDR1 SGHRS and CDR2 YFSETQ come from the germline V gene.

The V call is TRBV27, the J call TRBJ1-2; D might be TRBD1 (5 bases). The length of the CDR3 is 15 residues. Germline V gene data show CDR1 as MNHEY and CDR2 as SMNVEV (reference sequence). Trimming took 5 bases from V and 0 from J, leaving 13 bases between them. The CDR3 sequence: CASSPAGEANYGYTF. The DNA of the CDR3 is TGTGCCAGCAGTCCTGCGGGGGAAGCTAACTATGGCTACACCTTC.

Regarding this clone: Compared with germline, one end of the junction differs, possibly owing to a read error. Other DNA sequences from this sample encode an identical CDR3 as well. V usage is TRBV9 and J usage is TRBJ2-6; D possibly corresponds to TRBD2 (6 bases). The germline gives CDR1 SGDLS, CDR2 YYNGEE. The CDR3 loop spans 18 amino acids. CDR3 bases: TGTGCCAGTAGCGTAGGGACCGGGGGTATCTCTGGGGCCAACGTCCTGACTTTC. This sequence encodes CASSVGTGGISGANVLTF.

The chain joins TRBV6-6 to TRBJ2-3; the match to TRBD2 covers 10 bases. From germline, CDR1 is MNHNY and CDR2 SVGAGI (reference sequence). The CDR3 covers 14 residues. V was pared by 2 bases and J by 10 bases, with 6 bases of the junction left unmatched. The CDR3 nucleotides read TGTGCCAGCAGTTACGCGCCTAGCGGGAGTTCGCAGTATTTT. Translated: CASSYAPSGSSQYF.

The chain joins TRBV30 to TRBJ1-5; a possible D gene is TRBD1 (6 bases). Germline CDR1 reads GTSNPN; CDR2 reads SVGIG (reference sequence). CDR3 length: 13 residues. V lost 4 bases and J 4 bases, leaving 11 bases between the germline ends. The CDR3 nucleotides are TGTGCCTGGACCAGGGGTGGTAATCAGCCCCAGCATTTT. The encoded protein is CAWTRGGNQPQHF.

V usage is TRBV5-1 and J usage is TRBJ2-4; TRBD1 might be the D (5 bases). The germline V gene encodes CDR1 SGHRS and CDR2 YFSETQ. Trimming shortened V by 2 bases and J by 0 bases, and 6 bases separated the two germline ends. The CDR3 consists of 14 residues. The CDR3 nucleotides are TGCGCCAGCAGCTTAGGGGAAGCCAAAAACATTCAGTACTTC. Protein: CASSLGEAKNIQYF. The whole variable domain, remainder taken from reference TRBV5-1 and TRBJ2-4, is KAGVTQTPRYLIKTRGQQVTLSCSPISGHRSVSWYQQTPGQGLQFLFEYFSETQRNKGNFPGRFSGRQFSNSRSEMNVSTLELGDSALYLCASSLGEAKNIQYFGAGTRLSVL.

The chain recombines TRBV28 with TRBJ1-1; TRBD1 agrees at 8 bases. Germline V gene sequence: CDR1 MDHEN, CDR2 SYDVKM. The CDR3 covers 12 residues. With 4 bases clipped from V and 6 bases from J, the junction kept 1 base outside the gene matches. CDR3 sequence: CASSWDRPEAFF. The DNA of the CDR3 is TGTGCCAGCAGTTGGGACAGGCCTGAAGCTTTCTTT.

The rearrangement links TRBV7-6 to TRBJ2-1; TRBD2 matches 8 bases. The CDR3 has 16 amino acids. Germline CDR1 reads SGHVS; CDR2 reads FNYEAQ. J gave up 8 bases and V 2 bases, and 11 bases lay outside the gene matches. Here the CDR3 DNA reads TGTGCCAGCAGCTTATACCAGCGGGAGAGTATGGATGAGCAGTTCTTC. It yields the protein CASSLYQRESMDEQFF.

V usage is TRBV28 and J usage is TRBJ1-3; possible D gene TRBD1, 5 bases. Trimming took off 6 bases at V and 5 bases at J, with 20 bases between the two ends. Germline CDR1 is MDHEN and CDR2 is SYDVKM. This CDR3 region has 16 residues. The CDR3 nucleotides are TGTGCCAGCAGCCCTGACAGCTCCGTAAGACGAAACACCATATATTTT. This sequence encodes CASSPDSSVRRNTIYF. The variable domain in full, completed from reference TRBV28 and TRBJ1-3, reads DVKVTQSSRYLVKRTGEKVFLECVQDMDHENMFWYRQDPGLGLRLIYFSYDVKMKEKGDIPEGYSVSREKKERFSLILESASTNQTSMYLCASSPDSSVRRNTIYFGEGSWLTVV.

This clone is a singleton in its sample. The chain combines TRBV6-5 with TRBJ2-7; the D gene is possibly TRBD2 (6 bases). CDR1 MNHEY and CDR2 SVGAGI come from the germline V gene. The CDR3 has 14 residues. V lost 2 bases and J lost 4, with 12 bases in between. The CDR3 region has the DNA TGTGCCAGCAGTTACGTAGTCGGGACTTACGAGCAGTACTTC. Protein product: CASSYVVGTYEQYF.

This chain joins TRBV28 and TRBJ2-7; TRBD1 or TRBD2 may be the D gene (5 bases each). The germline V gene has CDR1 MDHEN and CDR2 SYDVKM. Trimming stripped 4 bases from V and 2 bases from J, with 12 bases between. The CDR3 spans 14 residues. The CDR3 protein is CASSSGTEAYEQYF. The CDR3 nucleotides are TGTGCCAGCAGTTCCGGGACGGAAGCCTACGAGCAGTACTTC.

This rearrangement joins TRBV28 to TRBJ2-3; perhaps TRBD2 as D (5 bases). This CDR3 has 14 amino acids. Germline CDR1 and CDR2: MDHEN and SYDVKM. V lost 5 bases to trimming and J lost 2 bases, with 11 bases between them. In DNA, the CDR3 is TGTGCCAGCAGTAGCGGAGGTAACACAGATACGCAGTATTTT. This encodes CASSSGGNTDTQYF.

The rearrangement links TRBV6-5 to TRBJ1-1; weak D call: TRBD1 (5 bases). Trimming took off 6 bases at V and 2 bases at J, with 16 bases between the two ends. Germline values: CDR1 MNHEY, CDR2 SVGAGI. The CDR3 is 15 amino acids. CDR3 coding DNA: TGTGCCAGCAGCCTTTTTATCCAGGGTAACACTGAAGCTTTCTTT. It is translated as CASSLFIQGNTEAFF.

This clone was counted only a few times. The V and J genes are TRBV7-9 and TRBJ1-2; D is ambiguous. CDR1 and CDR2 (germline): SEHNR, FQNEAQ (reference sequence). The CDR3 is 14 amino acids. V gave up 4 bases and J gave up 8 bases, with 17 bases separating them. The CDR3 region has the DNA TGTGCCAGCAGCTCGTCGGACCGGGTTTTCGGCTACACCTTC. It specifies CASSSSDRVFGYTF. The complete variable domain, with remaining parts taken from reference TRBV7-9 and TRBJ1-2, reads DTGVSQNPRHKITKRGQNVTFRCDPISEHNRLYWYRQTLGQGPEFLTYFQNEAQLEKSRLLSDRFSAERPKGSFSTLEIQRTEQGDSAMYLCASSSSDRVFGYTFGSGTRLTVV.

CDR3 DNA: TGTGCCAGCAGTTTAGCCCACCAGCTGGAACTGTTTTTT. Protein sequence: CASSLAHQLELFF. The chain uses TRBV28 and TRBJ1-4; D not resolved. The ends were cut back, 2 bases at V and 12 bases at J, with 13 bases in the middle. This CDR3 comprises 13 residues. CDR1 and CDR2 (germline): MDHEN, SYDVKM.

This sequence joins TRBV27 and TRBJ2-1, with a possible D match to TRBD2 (5 bases). This CDR3 region has 11 residues. Germline assignment: CDR1 MNHEY and CDR2 SMNVEV (reference sequence). Trimming removed 8 bases at V and 6 bases at J, with 8 bases between. CDR3 nucleotides: TGTGCCAGCGGGAGATCCAATGAGCAGTTCTTC. Translated, it gives CASGRSNEQFF.

The chain is built from TRBV11-1 and TRBJ1-4, with 7 bases identical to TRBD1. The CDR3 consists of 14 residues. The J segment lost 4 bases and the V segment lost 5 bases, leaving 4 bases of the junction unmatched. Germline V gives CDR1 SGHAT, CDR2 FQDESV (reference sequence). The CDR3 DNA sequence: TGTGCCAGCAGCCCGGGACAGCTTAATGAAAAACTGTTTTTT. It specifies CASSPGQLNEKLFF.

The V and J genes are TRBV7-9 and TRBJ2-7; maybe TRBD2 (7 bases). This CDR3 contains 16 residues. V lost 5 bases to trimming and J lost 2 bases, with 19 bases between them. Germline loops: CDR1 SEHNR, CDR2 FQNEAQ (reference sequence). CDR3: CASSPTGAGVPYEQYF. The CDR3 DNA is TGTGCCAGCAGCCCTACGGGGGCGGGAGTTCCCTACGAGCAGTACTTC.

CDR3 region: CAWENTGELFF. For the CDR3, the DNA is TGTGCCTGGGAGAACACCGGGGAGCTGTTTTTT. V usage is TRBV30 and J usage is TRBJ2-2; no clear D. V was shortened by 5 bases and J by 1 base, with 2 bases between the two germline ends. Looked up from germline, CDR1 is GTSNPN and CDR2 is SVGIG (reference sequence). This CDR3 comprises 11 residues.

The rearrangement joins TRBV28 to TRBJ1-5, with a weak D call TRBD1 (5 bases). Per the germline V gene, CDR1 is MDHEN and CDR2 is SYDVKM. CDR3 length equals 14 residues. V lost 6 bases and J 4 bases, leaving 13 bases between the germline ends. The CDR3 DNA reads as TGTGCCAGCAGGGGGGGTGCGGGAAATCAGCCCCAGCATTTT. It specifies CASRGGAGNQPQHF.

The CDR3 loop reads CNGTPGNGYTF. DNA for the CDR3: TGCAACGGGACGCCAGGGAACGGCTACACCTTC. The V and J genes are TRBV20-1 and TRBJ1-2; possibly TRBD1 for D (5 bases). Germline CDR1 is DFQATT and CDR2 is SNEGSKA (reference sequence). This CDR3 has 11 amino acids.